A single sample is the source of the 32 T cell receptor beta chains below, sequenced in a study of blood T cell repertoires in COVID-19. The data were produced by immunoSEQ multiplex PCR, yet TCRdb's version contains in-frame clones alone and is incomplete. The table shows roughly 250,000 clones, with about 89% occurring only once. Sequencing was done on a sample of peripheral blood. The receptors come from a man aged 30 to 39 with acute or convalescent COVID-19.

The genes are TRBV2 and TRBJ2-1; tentatively, D is TRBD2 (5 bases). The CDR3 runs to 15 residues. From germline, CDR1 is SNHLY and CDR2 FYNNEI. The V end was cut by 4 bases, the J end by 2 bases, with 12 bases between. The CDR3 loop reads CASSGGRRAYNEQFF. The CDR3 nucleotides read TGTGCCAGCAGTGGAGGTAGGCGGGCCTACAATGAGCAGTTCTTC.

The chain is built from TRBV5-1 and TRBJ2-1, with a tentative D call TRBD2 (7 bases). Deletions cut 6 bases from V and 7 bases from J, with 11 bases between. This CDR3 comprises 12 residues. In germline, CDR1 is SGHRS, CDR2 YFSETQ. In DNA, the CDR3 is TGCGCCAGCAACAGGGAGGGTAATGAGCAGTTCTTC. It codes for CASNREGNEQFF.

CDR3 DNA: TGTGCCATCTCGGGACATACGAACACCGGGGAGCTGTTTTTT. This gives the protein CAISGHTNTGELFF. The chain recombines TRBV24-1 with TRBJ2-2; tentatively, D is TRBD1 (6 bases). Trimming shortened V by 11 bases and J by 0 bases, and 12 bases separated the two germline ends. CDR1 and CDR2 from the germline V gene are KGHDR and SFDVKD. The length of the CDR3 is 14 residues.

This chain connects TRBV13 to TRBJ2-1; 9 bases map to TRBD1. Trimming removed 6 bases from V and 6 bases from J; junction bases left unmatched: 6. The germline CDR1 and CDR2 sequences are PRHDT and FYEKMQ (reference sequence). The CDR3 covers 14 residues. The CDR3 region has the DNA TGTGCCAGCAGTCCGGGACAGGGCTTCAATGAGCAGTTCTTC. Its translation is CASSPGQGFNEQFF.

J is TRBJ1-5 and V is TRBV19; tentatively, D is TRBD1 (5 bases). CDR1 and CDR2 from the germline V gene are LNHDA and SQIVND (reference sequence). Trimming pared 1 base from V and 8 bases from J, leaving 21 bases between. CDR3 size: 17 residues. The CDR3 is CASSIAGGFWVDKPQHF. In nucleotides, the CDR3 is TGTGCCAGTAGTATAGCTGGAGGGTTTTGGGTGGACAAGCCCCAGCATTTT.

The chain has TRBV19 and TRBJ1-2; D unresolved. Trimming pared 5 bases from V and 5 bases from J, leaving 12 bases between. The CDR3 sequence is 13 residues long. Per germline, CDR1 LNHDA and CDR2 SQIVND (reference sequence). The DNA of the CDR3 is TGTGCCAGTAGTGTCGACCCGCGGTATGGCTACACCTTC. Translating gives CASSVDPRYGYTF.

The genes are TRBV5-5 and TRBJ1-2; 7 nucleotides line up with TRBD1. The germline CDR1 and CDR2 sequences are SGHKS and YYEKEE (reference sequence). The ends lost 4 bases at V and 2 bases at J; junction bases unmatched: 5. The CDR3 totals 14 residues. CDR3 region: CASSLDRPNYGYTF. The CDR3 nucleotides read TGTGCCAGCAGCCTGGACAGGCCGAACTATGGCTACACCTTC.

The V call is TRBV4-1, the J call TRBJ1-4, with 7 bases matching TRBD1. The junction had 11 bases not matched to a gene; V was cut back by 2 bases and J by 8 bases. The CDR3 has 16 residues. Per the germline V gene, CDR1 is MGHRA and CDR2 is YSYEKL. The CDR3 nucleotides read TGCGCCAGCAGCCAACAACAGGGGTATAAGGACGAAAAACTGTTTTTT. Translated, it gives CASSQQQGYKDEKLFF.

This clone has a handful of counts. The genes are TRBV3-1 (or the pseudogene TRBV3-2) and TRBJ1-1; weak D call: TRBD1 (6 bases). CDR1 and CDR2 from the germline V gene are LGHDT and YNNKEL (reference sequence). The CDR3 runs 14 residues. Trimming left V 5 bases short and J 11 bases short, with 21 bases between. This CDR3 reads CASSDAGGRSEAFF. DNA for the CDR3: TGTGCCAGCAGCGACGCGGGGGGCCGATCGGAGGCTTTCTTT.

V and J are TRBV27 and TRBJ1-1; 8 bases are a match to TRBD1. The length of the CDR3 is 15 residues. Per the germline V gene, CDR1 is MNHEY and CDR2 is SMNVEV (reference sequence). V trimming: 6 bases; J trimming: 2 bases; junction bases outside the gene matches: 8. CDR3 amino acids: CASSPDRAANTEAFF. The CDR3 coding sequence is TGTGCCAGCAGCCCGGACAGGGCGGCCAACACTGAAGCTTTCTTT.

This clone was seen a few times. CDR3 residues: CASSLLAVSLVPDTQYF. CDR3 DNA: TGTGCCAGCAGTTTACTAGCGGTTTCTCTCGTCCCAGATACGCAGTATTTT. The rearrangement links TRBV27 to TRBJ2-3; 7 bases are shared with TRBD2. The CDR3 is 17 amino acids. Germline V gene lookup returns CDR1 MNHEY and CDR2 SMNVEV (reference sequence). The junction had 12 bases not matched to a gene; V was cut back by 2 bases and J by 4 bases.

This chain uses TRBV27 with TRBJ2-3; TRBD2 matches at 14 bases. The trim removed 5 bases at V and 6 bases at J, leaving 10 bases unmatched. Germline V gene sequence: CDR1 MNHEY, CDR2 SMNVEV (reference sequence). The CDR3 has 17 amino acids. Written as DNA, the CDR3 is TGTGCCAGCAGTGCCACCAAGACTAGCGGGAGGGCGGATACGCAGTATTTT. Residues: CASSATKTSGRADTQYF.

The CDR3 DNA sequence: TGCAGCGTTGTGGACACAGATAGCAATCAGCCCCAGCATTTT. Its protein product is CSVVDTDSNQPQHF. The rearrangement links TRBV29-1 to TRBJ1-5, with a weak D call TRBD1 (5 bases). Germline CDR1 is SQVTM and CDR2 is ANQGSEA. The V gene lost 4 bases and the J gene lost 0 bases, with 10 bases spanning the gap. The CDR3 extends over 14 amino acids. Full variable domain (missing parts from reference TRBV29-1 and TRBJ1-5): SAVISQKPSRDICQRGTSLTIQCQVDSQVTMMFWYRQQPGQSLTLIATANQGSEATYESGFVIDKFPISRPNLTFSTLTVSNMSPEDSSIYLCSVVDTDSNQPQHFGDGTRLSIL.

The genes are TRBV14 and TRBJ1-2; D is ambiguous. The V gene's germline CDR1 is SGHDN and CDR2 FVKESK. V was pared by 1 base and J by 1 base, with 4 bases between. The CDR3 spans 13 residues. CDR3 bases: TGTGCCAGCAGCCAAGCTAATAACTATGGCTACACCTTC. Amino acid sequence: CASSQANNYGYTF.

The chain employs TRBV15 and TRBJ2-1; 13 bases match TRBD2. CDR3 length: 16 amino acids. Per germline, CDR1 LNHNV and CDR2 YYDKDF (reference sequence). V was clipped by 5 bases and J by 10 bases; unmatched bases: 11. The CDR3 region is CATSGGTGLAGREQFF. CDR3 nucleotide sequence: TGTGCCACCAGCGGAGGAACGGGACTAGCGGGACGGGAGCAGTTCTTC.

The V call is TRBV6-1, the J call TRBJ2-1, with a weak D call TRBD2 (6 bases). Trimming shortened V by 0 bases and J by 0 bases, and 6 bases separated the two germline ends. Germline V lookup: CDR1 MNHNS, CDR2 SASEGT. The CDR3 contains 15 residues. The CDR3 loop is CASSEAGSSYNEQFF. CDR3 coding DNA: TGTGCCAGCAGTGAAGCCGGGAGCTCCTACAATGAGCAGTTCTTC.

The J gene is TRBJ1-5, the V gene TRBV2, with 9 nucleotides matching TRBD1. Unmatched junction bases numbered 6, after V lost 6 bases and J lost 6 bases. Germline CDR1 reads SNHLY; CDR2 reads FYNNEI. The CDR3 length is 14 residues. The CDR3 DNA is TGTGCCAGCAGCACCGGGACAGGGACTCAGCCCCAGCATTTT. Amino acid sequence: CASSTGTGTQPQHF.

The chain joins TRBV5-1 to TRBJ1-3; D is perhaps TRBD1 (6 bases). Between the trimmed V and J ends, which lost 3 bases and 4 bases, there was a span of 20 bases. This CDR3 is 17 amino acids long. Germline lookup yields CDR1 SGHRS and CDR2 YFSETQ. CDR3 amino acids: CASSSGPQGNSGNTIYF. The CDR3 nucleotides are TGCGCCAGCAGCTCAGGACCACAGGGAAACTCCGGAAACACCATATATTTT.

The chain has TRBV5-1 and TRBJ2-1; 7 bases match TRBD1. Looked up from germline, CDR1 is SGHRS and CDR2 is YFSETQ. The CDR3 length is 14 residues. V lost 2 bases, J lost 6 bases, and 5 bases stayed unmatched. The CDR3 loop is CASSFGQAGNEQFF. The CDR3 bases are TGCGCCAGCAGCTTTGGACAGGCGGGCAATGAGCAGTTCTTC. Combining the CDR3 with reference TRBV5-1 and TRBJ2-1 gives the whole variable domain KAGVTQTPRYLIKTRGQQVTLSCSPISGHRSVSWYQQTPGQGLQFLFEYFSETQRNKGNFPGRFSGRQFSNSRSEMNVSTLELGDSALYLCASSFGQAGNEQFFGPGTRLTVL.

The J gene is TRBJ2-2, the V gene TRBV14, with TRBD2 matching over 12 bases. V was pared by 4 bases and J by 6 bases, with 6 bases of the junction left unmatched. This CDR3 is built from 16 residues. Per germline, CDR1 SGHDN and CDR2 FVKESK. CDR3 DNA sequence: TGTGCCAGCAGCCCCGGACTAGCGGGAAGTTCCGGGGAGCTGTTTTTT. Translated, it gives CASSPGLAGSSGELFF.

The rearrangement links TRBV14 to TRBJ2-2; 9 positions match TRBD2. Germline V CDR1 and CDR2: SGHDN, FVKESK. The CDR3 consists of 17 residues. The V segment lost 3 bases and the J segment 6 bases; nucleotides outside the gene matches: 11. The CDR3 DNA sequence: TGTGCCAGCAGCCACGCCAATAGCGGGAGTTTGGCCGGGGAGCTGTTTTTT. This codes for CASSHANSGSLAGELFF.

This clone appeared a single time. The chain uses TRBV9 and TRBJ2-1, with 8 bases lining up with TRBD2. V lost 0 bases to trimming and J lost 5 bases; unmatched junction nucleotides: 4. Germline assignment: CDR1 SGDLS and CDR2 YYNGEE. CDR3 length: 15 residues. The CDR3 region is CASSVAWREDNEQFF. The CDR3 DNA reads TGTGCCAGCAGCGTAGCTTGGCGGGAGGACAATGAGCAGTTCTTC.

V is TRBV19 and J is TRBJ1-6; D ambiguous. Deletions cut 4 bases from V and 4 bases from J, with 2 bases between. CDR3 length equals 12 residues. Germline CDR1 reads LNHDA; CDR2 reads SQIVND (reference sequence). The CDR3 nucleotides are TGTGCCAGTAGTACTTATAATTCACCCCTCCACTTT. This codes for CASSTYNSPLHF.

The chain combines TRBV2 with TRBJ2-5, with TRBD2 matching 14 bases. V lost 6 bases and J lost 3; bases outside the gene matches: 6. Germline CDR1 reads SNHLY; CDR2 reads FYNNEI. The CDR3 totals 16 residues. CDR3 sequence (DNA): TGTGCCAGCAGATCTAGACTAGCGGGAGGGGAAGAGACCCAGTACTTC. As protein: CASRSRLAGGEETQYF.

J is TRBJ2-2 and V is TRBV7-8; TRBD2 matches at 8 bases. Germline CDR1 reads SGHVS; CDR2 reads FQNEAQ. Trimming removed 4 bases from V and 0 bases from J; junction bases left unmatched: 10. The CDR3 covers 18 residues. CDR3 coding DNA: TGTGCCAGCAGCTCAACGAACGGAGCGGGGGCGAACACCGGGGAGCTGTTTTTT. Its protein is CASSSTNGAGANTGELFF. The full variable domain, rest sourced from reference TRBV7-8 and TRBJ2-2, is GAGVSQSPRYKVAKRGQDVALRCDPISGHVSLFWYQQALGQGPEFLTYFQNEAQLDKSGLPSDRFFAERPEGSVSTLKIQRTQQEDSAVYLCASSSTNGAGANTGELFFGEGSRLTVL.

The chain has TRBV28 and TRBJ1-2; no clear D gene. The CDR3 covers 14 residues. Between the trimmed V and J ends, which lost 4 bases and 4 bases, there was a span of 13 bases. The germline CDR1 and CDR2 sequences are MDHEN and SYDVKM. The CDR3 spells CASSSVPTIYGYTF. The CDR3 DNA is TGTGCCAGCAGTTCGGTCCCTACTATCTATGGCTACACCTTC.

The rearrangement uses TRBV5-1 and TRBJ2-5, with a tentative D call TRBD1 (7 bases). The germline V gene encodes CDR1 SGHRS and CDR2 YFSETQ. This CDR3 has 16 amino acids. V lost 5 bases, J lost 4 bases, and 21 bases lay in between. CDR3 sequence reads: CASSLGQAGGRETQYF. The CDR3 bases are TGCGCCAGCAGTCTTGGACAGGCAGGGGGGAGAGAGACCCAGTACTTC.

The CDR3 DNA sequence: TGTGCCAGCAGCTCCCAGGGAGGGGTAGGGCTGTTTTTT. Protein product: CASSSQGGVGLFF. The chain couples TRBV7-3 to TRBJ2-2; 7 bases are shared with TRBD2. J lost 13 bases, V lost 4 bases, and 9 bases had no gene match. Germline V gene data show CDR1 as SGHTA and CDR2 as FQGTGA. The CDR3 has 13 residues.

The rearrangement links TRBV12-3 or TRBV12-4 to TRBJ1-1; D remains ambiguous. This CDR3 contains 12 residues. V lost 2 bases, J lost 6 bases, and 7 bases lay in between. CDR3 DNA sequence: TGTGCCAGCAGTTTATTACGGGCTGAAGCTTTCTTT. As protein: CASSLLRAEAFF.

J is TRBJ1-1 and V is TRBV9, with TRBD1 as a possible D gene (5 bases). The CDR3 has 14 amino acids. V shed 0 bases and J shed 3 bases, with 9 bases lying between them. CDR1 SGDLS and CDR2 YYNGEE come from the germline V gene. This CDR3 is CASSVGGRDTEAFF. In nucleotides, the CDR3 is TGTGCCAGCAGCGTAGGGGGGAGGGACACTGAAGCTTTCTTT.

The sample holds one count of this clone. The chain couples TRBV5-4 to TRBJ2-5; 7 positions agree with TRBD1. Germline values: CDR1 SGHNT, CDR2 YYREEE (reference sequence). Unmatched junction bases numbered 2, after V lost 4 bases and J lost 5 bases. CDR3 size: 12 residues. CDR3 loop: CASSKQGETQYF. The CDR3 bases are TGTGCCAGCAGCAAACAGGGGGAGACCCAGTACTTC.

This chain connects TRBV29-1 to TRBJ1-1; D is unclear. The V and J ends lost 4 bases and 5 bases respectively, with 2 bases between them. Germline V lookup: CDR1 SQVTM, CDR2 ANQGSEA. The CDR3 loop spans 9 amino acids. CDR3 nucleotide sequence: TGCAGCGTTGTAACTGAAGCTTTCTTT. Translation: CSVVTEAFF.